The 23 T cell receptor beta chains listed next were all sequenced from one sample in a study of blood T cell repertoires in COVID-19. The data were produced by immunoSEQ multiplex PCR, yet TCRdb's version contains in-frame clones alone and is incomplete. Seen here are about 170,000 clones, around four fifths observed once, and the top ten hold about 8.1%. The sequencing sample was made of peripheral blood. These TCRs come from a woman of 80 years or more with COVID-19, enrolled during active disease.

The V call is TRBV5-8, the J call TRBJ1-5; no clear D. CDR1 and CDR2 (germline): SGHTS, YDEGEE. Trimming removed 3 bases at V and 0 bases at J, with 4 bases between. The CDR3 sequence is 13 residues long. The CDR3 sequence is CASSSNSNQPQHF. Written as DNA, the CDR3 is TGTGCCAGCAGCTCCAATAGCAATCAGCCCCAGCATTTT.

The rearrangement links TRBV15 to TRBJ2-3; possibly TRBD2 for D (6 bases). This CDR3 spans 14 amino acids. Germline CDR1 and CDR2: LNHNV and YYDKDF (reference sequence). V lost 0 bases, J lost 4 bases, and 8 bases lay in between. The CDR3 DNA reads as TGTGCCACCAGCAGAGAGGGAGGCTCAGATACGCAGTATTTT. The encoded protein is CATSREGGSDTQYF.

The rearrangement joins TRBV29-1 to TRBJ2-1; D is unclear. The CDR3 is 11 residues long. V dropped 4 bases and J dropped 6 bases, with 7 bases sitting between them. CDR1 and CDR2 (germline): SQVTM, ANQGSEA. The CDR3 protein is CSVGLVNEQFF. The CDR3 DNA sequence: TGCAGCGTTGGGTTAGTCAATGAGCAGTTCTTC.

The rearrangement uses TRBV5-1 and TRBJ2-2; D perhaps matches TRBD2 (5 bases). Germline CDR1 is SGHRS and CDR2 is YFSETQ. The length of the CDR3 is 13 residues. Trimming removed 9 bases at V and 5 bases at J, with 14 bases between. Here the CDR3 reads CATAARDTGELFF. The CDR3, as DNA: TGCGCCACCGCTGCGAGGGATACCGGGGAGCTGTTTTTT.

V and J are TRBV2 and TRBJ2-7, with 7 nucleotides matching TRBD2. The CDR3 contains 14 residues. Germline loops: CDR1 SNHLY, CDR2 FYNNEI. With V trimmed by 11 bases and J by 4 bases, 14 bases remained unmatched. CDR3 coding DNA: TGTGCCGCCTCCCCCCCTGGAGCGGGGTACGAGCAGTACTTC. Its translation: CAASPPGAGYEQYF.

The V call is TRBV7-2, the J call TRBJ1-6; no clear D gene. The CDR3 spans 15 residues. Trimming took 7 bases from V and 7 from J, leaving 17 bases between them. Looked up from germline, CDR1 is SGHTA and CDR2 is FQGNSA. The CDR3 loop is CASNISPLANSPLHF. CDR3 nucleotides: TGTGCCAGCAACATAAGTCCATTGGCCAATTCACCCCTCCACTTT.

The chain uses TRBV28 and TRBJ1-5, with a weak D call TRBD1 (6 bases). Trimming left V 4 bases short and J 6 bases short, with 16 bases between. CDR3 size: 15 residues. CDR1 and CDR2 (germline): MDHEN, SYDVKM. In nucleotides, the CDR3 is TGTGCCAGCAGTTCGCCGGGGAGGGGGGGTCAGCCCCAGCATTTT. Encoded protein: CASSSPGRGGQPQHF.

The J gene is TRBJ1-2, the V gene TRBV6-5; a weak D match, TRBD1 (6 bases). The CDR3 is 14 amino acids. Between the trimmed V and J ends, which lost 5 bases and 6 bases, there was a span of 16 bases. The germline gives CDR1 MNHEY, CDR2 SVGAGI. The CDR3 region is CASSRQGTVDGYTF. The CDR3 nucleotides are TGTGCCAGCAGTAGGCAGGGGACGGTGGATGGCTACACCTTC.

This CDR3 is CASSRLAGERGEQFF. In nucleotides, the CDR3 is TGTGCCAGCAGCAGACTAGCGGGAGAACGGGGTGAGCAGTTCTTC. The V and J genes are TRBV14 and TRBJ2-1, with 12 bases identical to TRBD2. The CDR3 runs to 15 residues. Germline V gene lookup returns CDR1 SGHDN and CDR2 FVKESK. V shed 5 bases and J 9 bases; nucleotides not matched to a gene: 8.

This clone was detected a few times. This chain joins TRBV6-4 and TRBJ1-1, with 7 nucleotides matching TRBD1. Germline assignment: CDR1 MRHNA and CDR2 SNTAGT. The CDR3 spans 15 residues. Trimming removed 7 bases from V and 2 bases from J; junction bases left unmatched: 10. CDR3 sequence reads: CASKDRAEANTEAFF. CDR3 DNA sequence: TGTGCCAGCAAAGACAGGGCTGAGGCAAACACTGAAGCTTTCTTT.

This chain uses TRBV4-1 with TRBJ1-2; perhaps TRBD1 as D (6 bases). V lost 3 bases and J lost 0, with 17 bases in between. This CDR3 contains 17 residues. Germline V CDR1 and CDR2: MGHRA, YSYEKL. As DNA, the CDR3 is TGCGCCAGCAGCCAGGCCTCGGTACAGGGAGCTAACTATGGCTACACCTTC. Translated: CASSQASVQGANYGYTF.

This chain's CDR3 is CASRVGGRSSTDTQYF. In DNA form, the CDR3 reads TGTGCCAGCCGCGTGGGGGGACGCTCTAGCACAGATACGCAGTATTTT. The chain couples TRBV25-1 to TRBJ2-3, with D possibly TRBD2 on 6 matching bases. Trimming cost V 8 bases and J 0 bases, with 18 bases left between them. This CDR3 region has 16 residues. Per the germline V gene, CDR1 is MGHDK and CDR2 is SYGVNS.

This chain's CDR3 is CASSNKGPANEKLFF. The CDR3 DNA is TGTGCCAGCAGTAATAAGGGGCCAGCTAATGAAAAACTGTTTTTT. The chain uses TRBV7-2 and TRBJ1-4, with a weak D call TRBD1 (5 bases). This CDR3 region has 15 residues. Germline CDR1 and CDR2: SGHTA and FQGNSA. V was cut by 6 bases and J by 3 bases, with 14 bases left in between.

The gene calls are TRBV5-1 and TRBJ2-6; D is unclear. This CDR3 region has 16 residues. V lost 4 bases to trimming and J lost 0 bases, with 11 bases between them. From germline, CDR1 is SGHRS and CDR2 YFSETQ. The CDR3 DNA reads TGCGCCAGCAGCCTACCCTCAAACTCTGGGGCCAACGTCCTGACTTTC. It encodes CASSLPSNSGANVLTF.

The chain has TRBV18 and TRBJ2-7, with 8 bases aligning to TRBD2. Germline V lookup: CDR1 KGHSH, CDR2 LQKENI. J gave up 0 bases and V 3 bases, and 7 bases lay outside the gene matches. The CDR3 consists of 16 residues. CDR3 residues: CASSPLGTSGSYEQYF. The DNA of the CDR3 is TGTGCCAGCTCACCCCTCGGCACTAGCGGCTCCTACGAGCAGTACTTC.

The CDR3 sequence is CASSARLWRQNTEAFF. CDR3 nucleotide sequence: TGTGCCAGCAGCGCCCGACTGTGGAGGCAGAACACTGAAGCTTTCTTT. The chain links TRBV7-8 to TRBJ1-1; D not certain. V lost 5 bases and J 1 base, leaving 17 bases between the germline ends. The CDR3 loop spans 16 amino acids. Germline loops: CDR1 SGHVS, CDR2 FQNEAQ.

This chain uses TRBV18 with TRBJ2-1, with TRBD2 matching over 11 bases. CDR3 size: 15 residues. CDR1 and CDR2 from the germline V gene are KGHSH and LQKENI. J gave up 7 bases and V 3 bases, and 5 bases lay outside the gene matches. The CDR3 region has the DNA TGTGCCAGCTCACCCGGACTAGCGGGTCAGAATGAGCAGTTCTTC. Its protein product is CASSPGLAGQNEQFF.

The table lists this clone with many counts. The chain is built from TRBV11-2 and TRBJ2-3, with TRBD2 identical over 7 bases. Looked up from germline, CDR1 is SGHAT and CDR2 is FQNNGV. The CDR3 has 15 amino acids. Trimming at V came to 6 bases and at J to 1 base, leaving 7 bases not matched to a gene. CDR3 amino acids: CASSQRAGGTDTQYF. In DNA form, the CDR3 reads TGTGCCAGCAGTCAAAGGGCGGGGGGCACAGATACGCAGTATTTT.

The chain uses TRBV7-2 and TRBJ2-5; D may be TRBD1 (5 bases). Germline V gene sequence: CDR1 SGHTA, CDR2 FQGNSA. Trimming pared 4 bases from V and 5 bases from J, leaving 14 bases between. There are 14 residues in the CDR3. The CDR3: CASSYNGAAETQYF. Written as DNA, the CDR3 is TGTGCCAGCAGCTACAATGGGGCCGCCGAGACCCAGTACTTC.

The V and J genes are TRBV7-8 and TRBJ1-2; a possible D gene is TRBD1 (6 bases). CDR1 is SGHVS and CDR2 is FQNEAQ in the germline V gene. The CDR3 length is 16 residues. Trimming stripped 1 base from V and 7 bases from J, with 19 bases between. CDR3 loop: CASSLVQGHSGGGYTF. CDR3 sequence (DNA): TGTGCCAGCAGCTTAGTCCAGGGGCACAGTGGGGGTGGCTACACCTTC.

In this sample, this clone turned up a few times. The chain carries TRBV18 and TRBJ1-2; unclear D gene. The CDR3 contains 16 residues. Germline V gene lookup returns CDR1 KGHSH and CDR2 LQKENI. Trimming cost V 5 bases and J 0 bases, with 16 bases left between them. CDR3 DNA: TGTGCCAGCTCATCCGCCGGGGTTCAAGCTAACTATGGCTACACCTTC. This translates into CASSSAGVQANYGYTF.

The chain joins TRBV19 to TRBJ2-5, with D perhaps matching TRBD1 (6 bases). The V and J ends lost 7 bases and 1 base respectively, with 13 bases between them. Germline V gene sequence: CDR1 LNHDA, CDR2 SQIVND (reference sequence). This CDR3 is 14 amino acids long. CDR3 protein: CASTTGHFQETQYF. The CDR3 DNA is TGTGCCAGTACCACGGGACACTTCCAAGAGACCCAGTACTTC.

The chain links TRBV5-4 to TRBJ2-7, with 7 positions matching TRBD2. The J segment lost 5 bases and the V segment lost 7 bases, leaving 12 bases of the junction unmatched. This CDR3 has 14 residues. The germline gives CDR1 SGHNT, CDR2 YYREEE (reference sequence). As DNA, the CDR3 is TGTGCCAGCCATGTTAAGAGCGGGAACCACGAGCAGTACTTC. Translating it yields CASHVKSGNHEQYF.